The table lists the clone carrying this T cell receptor beta chain with a count of one. Antigen: not known. This specimen belongs to a study of shared clonotypes between healthy human individuals. General study points: Clonotypes shared by all four donors outscored non-shared clonotypes in generation probability.

The CDR3 is made up of 14 amino acids. Germline loops: CDR1 SGHTA, CDR2 FQGNSA. V lost 4 bases and J lost 6, with 12 bases in between. In the source study's methods: ImmunoSEQ junction-only sequences lacked quality scores, so their filtering differed. Libraries were prepared by immunoSEQ multiplex PCR; TCRdb keeps only in-frame clonotypes and omits some of them. V and J calls and clone size are given by that table; D and trimming were obtained from the DNA. Among approximately 350,000 clones listed, about 97% were seen once. The healthy adult donors were HIV-negative and reported no recent acute infections or vaccinations. Caucasian adults living in Nashville, Tennessee, provided all samples.

The genes are TRBV7-2 and TRBJ2-2; D may be TRBD2 (6 bases). Material: memory CD8+ T cells sorted from blood. Subset in this sample: CD45RO+ cells pooled with CCR7-negative TemRA cells. This clonotype was obtained from a man between 25 and 39 years old in good health. The CDR3 loop reads CASSSISSAGELFF. The CDR3, as DNA: TGTGCCAGCAGCTCAATCTCTAGCGCCGGGGAGCTGTTTTTT.